Presented here are 10 T cell receptor beta chains from one specimen sequenced in a study of OX40 agonist ivuxolimab in advanced cancers. Clones were sequenced by immunoSEQ multiplex PCR, and TCRdb holds only the in-frame ones, with some missing. The sample includes under 70,000 clones, approximately 90% of them seen just once. Specimen: CD4+ or CD8+ T cells sorted from blood, collected in a trial of the OX40 agonist ivuxolimab. These TCRs come from an adult with an advanced solid tumor such as melanoma, head and neck, liver or kidney cancer.

The chain joins TRBV13 to TRBJ2-1; 7 nucleotides agree with TRBD1. Germline CDR1 and CDR2: PRHDT and FYEKMQ (reference sequence). The CDR3 contains 16 residues. J was trimmed by 0 bases and V by 4 bases; bases with no gene match: 6. CDR3 protein: CASSWRQGASYNEQFF. CDR3 nucleotide sequence: TGTGCCAGCAGCTGGCGACAGGGAGCCTCCTACAATGAGCAGTTCTTC.

This chain uses TRBV7-6 with TRBJ2-5, with D perhaps matching TRBD2 (6 bases). The end of the DNA fits TRBJ2-7 better, so the J call may be wrong. The CDR3 runs 14 residues. Looked up from germline, CDR1 is SGHVS and CDR2 is FNYEAQ. DNA of the CDR3: TGTGCCAGCAGCTCTACGGAGGGCTCCTACGAGCAGTACTTC. The encoded protein is CASSSTEGSYEQYF.

Written as DNA, the CDR3 is TGTGCCAGCAGCTCGGGACTGGGGCAGTTCTTC. It translates to CASSSGLGQFF. The chain uses TRBV11-2 and TRBJ2-1; maybe TRBD2 (6 bases). Germline-derived CDR1 and CDR2 are SGHAT and FQNNGV. The ends were cut back, 4 bases at V and 12 bases at J, with 10 bases in the middle. The CDR3 has 11 amino acids.

The chain has TRBV6-5 and TRBJ2-3; D ambiguous. The CDR3 is 13 residues long. Germline CDR1 reads MNHEY; CDR2 reads SVGAGI. V lost 0 bases, J lost 4 bases, and 5 bases lay in between. CDR3 amino acids: CASSYSRADTQYF. CDR3 nucleotide sequence: TGTGCCAGCAGTTACTCTCGGGCAGATACGCAGTATTTT.

This chain joins TRBV19 and TRBJ1-1, with D hard to call. The CDR3 spans 11 residues. Trimming removed 3 bases from V and 5 bases from J, with 4 bases in between. The germline V gene has CDR1 LNHDA and CDR2 SQIVND (reference sequence). The CDR3: CASSIGTEAFF. The DNA of the CDR3 is TGTGCCAGTAGTATCGGGACTGAAGCTTTCTTT.

The V call is TRBV18, the J call TRBJ2-3; 12 bases agree with TRBD2. The germline CDR1 and CDR2 sequences are KGHSH and LQKENI. The CDR3 sequence is 20 residues long. V dropped 5 bases and J dropped 0; count of bases not matched to a gene: 15. The chain's CDR3 is CASSGTGTETSGGSTDTQYF. DNA of the CDR3: TGTGCCAGCTCAGGAACTGGGACAGAGACTAGCGGGGGCAGCACAGATACGCAGTATTTT.

The rearrangement joins TRBV15 to TRBJ1-5; tentatively, D is TRBD1 (5 bases). The CDR3 loop spans 15 amino acids. Trimming shortened V by 0 bases and J by 9 bases, and 15 bases separated the two germline ends. CDR1 and CDR2 (germline): LNHNV, YYDKDF (reference sequence). CDR3 protein: CATSRDSTAFRPQHF. The CDR3 DNA is TGTGCCACCAGCAGAGATTCGACAGCCTTTCGGCCCCAGCATTTT.

The chain couples TRBV7-3 to TRBJ2-3; either TRBD1 or TRBD2 may supply D (5 bases each). The CDR3 is 13 amino acids. The V and J ends lost 6 bases and 0 bases respectively, with 7 bases between them. Per the germline V gene, CDR1 is SGHTA and CDR2 is FQGTGA. The CDR3 protein is CASSWDSTDTQYF. The CDR3 bases are TGTGCCAGCAGTTGGGACAGCACAGATACGCAGTATTTT.

The rearrangement uses TRBV28 and TRBJ2-7, with a tentative D call TRBD2 (5 bases). This CDR3 spans 14 amino acids. V lost 5 bases to trimming and J lost 3 bases, with 14 bases between them. The germline V gene encodes CDR1 MDHEN and CDR2 SYDVKM. In nucleotides, the CDR3 is TGTGCCAGCAGTCCTCTAGCAGACCTCTACGAGCAGTACTTC. Its translation: CASSPLADLYEQYF.

This CDR3 is CASSTTGWRNTIYF. The CDR3, as DNA: TGTGCCAGCAGCACCACAGGTTGGCGAAACACCATATATTTT. V usage is TRBV7-9 and J usage is TRBJ1-3, with D maybe TRBD1 (5 bases). Trimming left V 5 bases short and J 5 bases short, with 13 bases between. Germline assignment: CDR1 SEHNR and CDR2 FQNEAQ (reference sequence). This CDR3 has 14 residues.